This T cell receptor beta chain was recorded in a study of T cell responses to AZD1222 COVID-19 vaccine. The germline gives CDR1 LNHNV, CDR2 YYDKDF (reference sequence). The germline V and J ends were trimmed by 2 bases and 8 bases, with 12 bases remaining between them. This CDR3 is built from 13 residues. A word on this clone: Its cognate antigen is unknown.

Study-wide findings and caveats: Vaccination with two AZD1222 doses was followed by a rise in Spike-specific TCR breadth and depth.

Repertoires were generated with immunoSEQ multiplex PCR, while TCRdb's copy carries only in-frame clones and drops some. The sample has 100,000 to 120,000 clones, over 90% seen once. Sample: peripheral blood, taken 28 days after the second AZD1222 dose. This TCR derives from an adult who received the AZD1222 COVID-19 vaccine. The chain is built from TRBV15 and TRBJ1-2; tentative D call: TRBD1 (5 bases). The CDR3 reads CATSRQGQEGYTF. CDR3 DNA: TGTGCCACCAGCAGACAGGGTCAGGAAGGCTACACCTTC.